The 15 T cell receptor beta chains below were found in one sample sequenced in a study of patients and donors after allogeneic stem cell transplantation. TCRdb independently ran MiXCR on the RT-PCR reads; one entry per CDR3 protein. The sample has about 960,000 distinct CDR3 sequences; roughly 18% are singletons. The sequencing input was blood, either unsorted or a sorted T cell fraction (not recorded which). These receptors were obtained from a human donor who was either an allogeneic HSCT recipient or a stem cell or donor lymphocyte infusion donor (not recorded which). It is not recorded whose cells these are; they may come from a transplant donor.

This rearrangement joins TRBV12-3 or TRBV12-4 to TRBJ2-2; 7 bases fit TRBD2. This CDR3 has 16 residues. V gave up 6 bases and J gave up 4 bases; unmatched junction bases: 11. This chain's CDR3 is CASRRKSGIATGELFF. CDR3 in DNA: TGTGCCAGCAGGCGTAAAAGCGGGATTGCCACCGGGGAGCTGTTTTTT.

The chain joins TRBV27 to TRBJ2-1, with TRBD2 identical over 7 bases. V lost 4 bases and J lost 10; bases outside the gene matches: 4. This CDR3 is 12 amino acids long. Germline-derived CDR1 and CDR2 are MNHEY and SMNVEV (reference sequence). In DNA, the CDR3 is TGTGCCAGCAGTTCCTCAGCGGGAGAGCAGTTCTTC. Amino acids: CASSSSAGEQFF.

This clonotype was recorded many times. This sequence joins TRBV5-6 and TRBJ2-2, with 10 bases lining up with TRBD1. The CDR3 totals 16 residues. Looked up from germline, CDR1 is SGHDT and CDR2 is YYEEEE. J lost 0 bases, V lost 3 bases, and 2 bases had no gene match. CDR3: CASSSDRGANTGELFF. Written as DNA, the CDR3 is TGTGCCAGCAGCTCGGACAGGGGGGCGAACACCGGGGAGCTGTTTTTT.

The genes are TRBV14 and TRBJ2-7, with TRBD2 as a possible D gene (6 bases). The CDR3 is 12 residues long. Germline values: CDR1 SGHDN, CDR2 FVKESK. Trimming cost V 1 base and J 6 bases, with 7 bases left between them. The CDR3 DNA reads TGTGCCAGCAGCCAAGGCGGGGTCGAGCAGTACTTC. It yields the protein CASSQGGVEQYF. The complete variable domain, with remaining parts taken from reference TRBV14 and TRBJ2-7, reads EAGVTQFPSHSVIEKGQTVTLRCDPISGHDNLYWYRRVMGKEIKFLLHFVKESKQDESGMPNNRFLAERTGGTYSTLKVQPAELEDSGVYFCASSQGGVEQYFGPGTRLTVT.

This chain uses TRBV3-1 with TRBJ2-3; D is unclear. Trimming pared 7 bases from V and 6 bases from J, leaving 20 bases between. CDR1 and CDR2 from the germline V gene are LGHDT and YNNKEL (reference sequence). The CDR3 has 15 residues. The CDR3 bases are TGTGCCAGCACCCCCTCCCCTCGGCTGCGTGATACGCAGTATTTT. Translation: CASTPSPRLRDTQYF.

The rearrangement joins TRBV4-1 to TRBJ1-1; 8 bases map to TRBD1. Trimming removed 2 bases from V and 4 bases from J; junction bases left unmatched: 6. Germline V CDR1 and CDR2: MGHRA, YSYEKL. CDR3 length: 15 residues. DNA for the CDR3: TGCGCCAGCAGCCAACTGACAGGGGCACGCACTGAAGCTTTCTTT. This codes for CASSQLTGARTEAFF.

This clonotype has more than one count but fewer than ten. V usage is TRBV19 and J usage is TRBJ2-3, with 8 nucleotides matching TRBD2. Germline trimming cut 5 bases from V and 1 base from J; bases unmatched to any gene: 8. This CDR3 contains 16 residues. CDR1 and CDR2 (germline): LNHDA, SQIVND (reference sequence). The CDR3 DNA reads TGTGCCAGTAGTGGTAGGCGGGAGGTCGGCACAGATACGCAGTATTTT. Protein product: CASSGRREVGTDTQYF.

V usage is TRBV30 and J usage is TRBJ1-2; 7 bases fit TRBD1. From germline, CDR1 is GTSNPN and CDR2 SVGIG (reference sequence). This CDR3 comprises 14 residues. Unmatched junction bases numbered 8, after V lost 5 bases and J lost 2 bases. DNA for the CDR3: TGTGCCTGGTCCTTTGGACAGGAGAACTATGGCTACACCTTC. Amino acids: CAWSFGQENYGYTF.

There are a few counts of this clonotype. The CDR3, as DNA: TGTGCCAGCAGCGAGCGCACAGGCTATGGCTACACCTTC. As protein: CASSERTGYGYTF. The chain carries TRBV7-8 and TRBJ1-2, with a tentative D call TRBD1 (5 bases). The CDR3 is made up of 13 amino acids. V was clipped by 5 bases and J by 4 bases, with 11 bases between them. Germline V gene lookup returns CDR1 SGHVS and CDR2 FQNEAQ. The whole variable domain, filled in from reference TRBV7-8 and TRBJ1-2, reads GAGVSQSPRYKVAKRGQDVALRCDPISGHVSLFWYQQALGQGPEFLTYFQNEAQLDKSGLPSDRFFAERPEGSVSTLKIQRTQQEDSAVYLCASSERTGYGYTFGSGTRLTVV.

This clonotype was observed a few times. The genes are TRBV12-3 or TRBV12-4 and TRBJ2-3; 14 nucleotides match TRBD2. V trimming: 5 bases; J trimming: 11 bases; junction bases outside the gene matches: 6. The CDR3 runs to 14 residues. The CDR3 loop is CASSVGTSGGMQYF. The CDR3 DNA reads TGTGCCAGCAGTGTCGGGACTAGCGGGGGAATGCAGTATTTT.

The chain has TRBV10-3 and TRBJ1-4; D not resolved. CDR1 is ENHRY and CDR2 is SYGVKD in the germline V gene. Trimming cost V 0 bases and J 7 bases, with 9 bases left between them. The CDR3 consists of 14 residues. CDR3 nucleotide sequence: TGTGCCATCAGTGAGTCAGGCCCAGGTGAAAAACTGTTTTTT. The encoded protein is CAISESGPGEKLFF.

V is TRBV27 and J is TRBJ2-7; D is unresolved. Germline V gene lookup returns CDR1 MNHEY and CDR2 SMNVEV (reference sequence). V was shortened by 4 bases and J by 7 bases, with 14 bases between the two germline ends. CDR3 length: 13 amino acids. The CDR3 here is CASSSEPSKEQYF. The CDR3 bases are TGTGCCAGCAGTTCGGAACCTAGTAAGGAGCAGTACTTC.

DNA for the CDR3: TGTGCCAGCAGCCCCAACTCAAGGGGCTACACCTTC. As protein: CASSPNSRGYTF. V usage is TRBV12-3 or TRBV12-4 and J usage is TRBJ1-2; D call uncertain. V was trimmed by 6 bases and J by 8 bases, leaving 13 bases between them. This CDR3 is built from 12 residues.

Note on this clonotype: At one of its ends the junction is not consistent with the germline gene, which may arise from a read error. This chain links TRBV7-9 with TRBJ2-3, with TRBD2 as a possible D gene (5 bases). Germline-derived CDR1 and CDR2 are SEHNR and FQNEAQ (reference sequence). The CDR3 contains 14 residues. CDR3: CASSEGTPTDTQYF. For the CDR3, the DNA is TGCGCCAGCAGTGAGGGCACTCCCACAGATACGCAGTATTTT.

This clonotype was recorded a few times. The V call is TRBV5-6, the J call TRBJ1-2, with D uncertain. The V gene's germline CDR1 is SGHDT and CDR2 YYEEEE. V lost 1 base to trimming and J lost 4 bases, with 8 bases between them. This CDR3 has 13 amino acids. The CDR3 spells CASSLIQAYGYTF. The CDR3, as DNA: TGTGCCAGCAGCTTGATTCAGGCCTATGGCTACACCTTC.